This T cell receptor beta chain was obtained from a study of CD4 and CD8 cells across lung adenocarcinoma regions. V trimming: 7 bases; J trimming: 7 bases; junction bases outside the gene matches: 9. Germline V lookup: CDR1 MDHEN, CDR2 SYDVKM. The length of the CDR3 is 15 residues. TCRdb passed the PCR reads through MiXCR, listing each CDR3 protein once. The table records some 5,000 distinct CDR3 sequences, about 59% of them present only once. Samples came from patients with localized non-small cell lung adenocarcinoma. This clonotype came up a few times. The chain couples TRBV28 to TRBJ2-1, with 11 nucleotides matching TRBD2. The sequence was obtained from a female donor with lung adenocarcinoma. The CD4 and CD8 labels of this study may be unreliable. The specimen was CD4+ T cells from the center of a lung tumor. This CDR3 reads CASKLAGEYYNEQFF. The CDR3 DNA reads TGTGCCAGCAAACTAGCGGGAGAGTATTATAATGAGCAGTTCTTC.